This T cell receptor beta chain was found in a study of human T cells and chemical hapten exposure. Overall study context: Small discrepancies in pooled library volume mainly accounted for the varying TCR yields per sample. General study results and limits: Sensitizing with DPC caused no change in TCRs above 1 in 1000 frequency.

Time point noted: healthy volunteer bleed at 6 weeks. Total RNA was isolated from whole blood that had not been fractionated. Germline V lookup: CDR1 LGHNA, CDR2 YSLEER. CDR3 length: 15 residues. The V end lost 3 bases, the J end lost 3 bases, and 15 bases lay between the germline ends. A few counts support this clonotype. Antigen: not known. TCRdb used MiXCR to reprocess the RACE reads, holding one entry per CDR3 protein. The repertoire holds fewer than 85,000 distinct CDR3 sequences, about 9.2% seen once, with about 1.5% in the top ten. The gene calls are TRBV4-3 and TRBJ2-7; D tentatively fits TRBD1 or TRBD2 (5 bases each). The sequencing sample was made of whole blood. The clonotype was recovered from a female donor in good health. Some clones in this sample may be carry-over from other donors' samples. For the CDR3, the DNA is TGCGCCAGCAGCCAGGACCAGGGACCTGACTACGAGCAGTACTTC. It is translated as CASSQDQGPDYEQYF.